This T cell receptor beta chain emerged from a study of blood T cell repertoires in COVID-19. Study background: The analysed material was cDNA or gDNA that came from T cells, B-cell-depleted T cells, or PBMCs.

The protocol was immunoSEQ multiplex PCR, while the TCRdb copy is restricted to in-frame clones and leaves out a portion. The data show 95,000 to 150,000 clones, 85% seen once. The CDR3 totals 13 residues. The V gene's germline CDR1 is SGHAT and CDR2 FQNNGV. The ends were cut back, 10 bases at V and 2 bases at J, with 13 bases in the middle. Input material: peripheral blood. The chain carries TRBV11-2 and TRBJ2-3; TRBD2 might be the D (7 bases). The clonotype was recovered from a man aged 80 or over with acute or convalescent COVID-19. Here the CDR3 DNA reads TGTGCCATGACGGGGGGCAACACAGATACGCAGTATTTT. Amino acids: CAMTGGNTDTQYF.